This paragraph reports one T cell receptor beta chain. What this receptor recognizes is not known. No much larger clone exists at a distance of one base, and base qualities are not known. This record belongs to a study of blood T cell repertoires in COVID-19 (dated by TCRdb to the early 2020s). Regarding the complete study: Samples from collaborators originated in the United States, Italy and Spain and spanned both the acute and convalescent phases of COVID-19. The material from the prospective study consisted of cDNA or gDNA derived from T cells, B-cell-depleted T cells, or PBMCs. Deeply sampled blood TCRbeta repertoires from subjects exposed to, actively infected with, or recovered from COVID-19 were included in the dataset. The repertoires were made available in a free public database intended to serve as a resource for research on the immune response to SARS-CoV-2. Samples came from the ongoing ImmuneRACE study (first 160 participants) plus 1,254 subjects from 6 global collaborators. The sample metadata nearly always contained a de-identified subject ID, COVID-19 status, age in years and sex. Where available, HLA class I and class II types were taken from metadata supplied by the sample provider and were not determined by assay-based typing.

TCRbeta CDR3 regions were amplified from genomic DNA using the immunoSEQ Assay, a bias-controlled multiplex PCR. In the source study's methods: Within the assay, amplification of reference gene primers was used to estimate how many nucleated cells each sample contained. To quantify the absolute abundance of each unique TCRbeta CDR3 rearrangement, sequence reads were collapsed and filtered. Productive Simpson clonality was computed per sample as the square root of Simpson's diversity index over productive rearrangements. TCRdb's version of the immuneACCESS table is confined to in-frame rearrangements and falls short of the full clone set. An unresolved V gene accounts for under half of the shortfall where checked; the remainder is of unknown origin. V, J and clone size reflect that table, while D and trimming were determined from the DNA. This sample gives about 200,000 clones in total; around nine tenths of them show up just once. Jointly, the top ten make up around 1.5% of the sample.

Broader findings and caveats from the paper: How much clinical and demographic metadata was included differed by source and by participant, and the metadata was provided uncurated.

In the germline V gene, CDR1 corresponds to SGHTA and CDR2 to FQGNSA. V has 5 bases trimmed and J has 7 bases trimmed; junction bases matching no gene number 11. There are 16 amino acids in the CDR3, from cysteine to phenylalanine inclusive. This entry keeps only the CDR3 DNA: 48 bases, framed from base 1. The collaborating institutions used their own protocols to collect whole blood in K2EDTA tubes. For TCRbeta analysis, collaborators shipped samples in one of three forms: frozen whole blood, isolated PBMCs, or DNA extracted from either of those sample types. The chain joins TRBV7-2 to TRBJ2-5; TRBD2 lines up with 12 middle nucleotides. The specimen was peripheral blood. The TCR sequence derives from a man aged 18 to 30 with active or convalescent COVID-19. The CDR3 region reads CASSQGLAGKGGTQYF. Here is the DNA: TGTGCCAGCAGCCAAGGACTAGCGGGAAAAGGAGGGACCCAGTACTTC. When the CDR3 is completed using the reference TRBV7-2 and TRBJ2-5 genes on either side, the full variable domain is GAGVSQSPSNKVTEKGKDVELRCDPISGHTALYWYRQSLGQGLEFLIYFQGNSAPDKSGLPSDRFSAERTGGSVSTLTIQRTQQEDSAVYLCASSQGLAGKGGTQYFGPGTRLLVL.